This T cell receptor beta chain was identified in a study of T cells in Graves' hyperthyroidism and ophthalmopathy. Study-level background: The blood sample was taken at first diagnosis, before treatment began. Overall study results and limits: The model forecast ophthalmopathy, anticipating it by a median around 6.4 months before onset.

Patients having uncontrolled infection, another autoimmune disease, pregnancy or lactation were not included. Used for diagnoses were clinical symptoms, serum thyroxine and TRAb, thyroid ultrasound and orbital computed tomography. As regards this clonotype: Its target is not known.

The source material, RNA transcripts, was used to amplify TCR beta CDR3 regions. The HTBI primer set was used in a first-round RT-PCR of the TCR CDR3. TCRdb recomputed calls from the multiplex PCR reads with MiXCR, one row per CDR3 protein. The repertoire has around 340,000 distinct CDR3 sequences, approximately 15% of them found once; the top ten carry roughly 24%. V shed 0 bases and J shed 5 bases, with 14 bases lying between them. There are 15 residues in the CDR3. CDR1 and CDR2 (germline): SGHDT, YYEEEE. The sequenced sample consisted of blood. This clonotype originated in a woman between 25 and 40 years old with Graves' hyperthyroidism. The chain employs TRBV5-6 and TRBJ1-2, with a tentative D call TRBD1 (6 bases). CDR3 sequence: CASSLGQVSSYGYTF. Written as DNA, the CDR3 is TGTGCCAGCAGCTTGGGACAGGTGTCTTCTTATGGCTACACCTTC. Drawing the rest from reference TRBV5-6 and TRBJ1-2, the complete variable domain is DAGVTQSPTHLIKTRGQQVTLRCSPKSGHDTVSWYQQALGQGPQFIFQYYEEEERQRGNFPDRFSGHQFPNYSSELNVNALLLGDSALYLCASSLGQVSSYGYTFGSGTRLTVV.